The 6 T cell receptor beta chains listed next were all sequenced from one sample in a study of PD-1 blockade in classical Hodgkin lymphoma. The data were produced by immunoSEQ multiplex PCR, yet TCRdb's version contains in-frame clones alone and is incomplete. The repertoire holds about 64,000 clones, roughly 89% seen once, with about 9.3% in the top ten. The time point denotes: cycle 4 day 1 (C4D1), after less than 7 weeks of nivolumab. The patients all showed relapse after autologous stem cell transplantation, while their brentuximab vedotin exposure varied. The material sequenced was peripheral blood mononuclear cells (PBMCs), taken before the fourth cycle of nivolumab. Receptors were obtained from a human donor with classical Hodgkin lymphoma.

This sequence joins TRBV7-2 and TRBJ2-3, with 7 bases matching TRBD1. The trim removed 3 bases at V and 5 bases at J, leaving 5 bases unmatched. The CDR3 length is 14 residues. Germline CDR1 is SGHTA and CDR2 is FQGNSA. The CDR3: CASSLGQLQDTQYF. Here the CDR3 DNA reads TGTGCCAGCAGCTTGGGACAGCTACAAGATACGCAGTATTTT.

Concerning this clone: At one end the junction does not follow the germline gene, possibly because of a read error. The chain couples TRBV13 to TRBJ1-2, with D possibly TRBD1 on 5 matching bases. From germline, CDR1 is PRHDT and CDR2 FYEKMQ (reference sequence). The CDR3 consists of 14 residues. The CDR3 DNA reads TGTGCCAGCAGCCTAGGGGAGGGTAACTATGGCTACACCTTC. This gives the protein CASSLGEGNYGYTF.

The rearrangement uses TRBV4-1 and TRBJ2-6; D is undetermined. The V and J ends lost 3 bases and 0 bases respectively, with 0 bases between them. The length of the CDR3 is 13 residues. The germline CDR1 and CDR2 sequences are MGHRA and YSYEKL. CDR3 sequence reads: CASSHSGANVLTF. CDR3 in DNA: TGCGCCAGCAGCCACTCTGGGGCCAACGTCCTGACTTTC.

The V call is TRBV28, the J call TRBJ1-1; D might be TRBD1 (6 bases). The V end lost 3 bases, the J end lost 2 bases, and 13 bases lay between the germline ends. Germline V gene lookup returns CDR1 MDHEN and CDR2 SYDVKM. CDR3 length: 15 amino acids. The DNA of the CDR3 is TGTGCCAGCAGTTTCCCAGGGGCAAAAAACACTGAAGCTTTCTTT. Amino acid sequence: CASSFPGAKNTEAFF.

The table lists this clone with a count of one. Other DNA sequences in the sample encode the same CDR3. The chain couples TRBV25-1 to TRBJ1-6; a possible D gene is TRBD1 (5 bases). Per germline, CDR1 MGHDK and CDR2 SYGVNS. V was shortened by 5 bases and J by 0 bases, with 17 bases between the two germline ends. This CDR3 has 18 residues. CDR3 coding DNA: TGTGCCAGCAGTTCCCGGACCCGGGGCAGCTCCTATAATTCACCCCTCCACTTT. It codes for CASSSRTRGSSYNSPLHF.

V is TRBV27 and J is TRBJ2-5; weak D call: TRBD1 (5 bases). This CDR3 is built from 17 residues. Germline V gene sequence: CDR1 MNHEY, CDR2 SMNVEV (reference sequence). V shed 2 bases and J shed 1 base, with 17 bases lying between them. The chain's CDR3 is CASSLSAGQIPQETQYF. CDR3 in DNA: TGTGCCAGCAGTTTAAGCGCAGGGCAAATACCCCAAGAGACCCAGTACTTC.